The entry below gives a single T cell receptor beta chain sequence along with its context. In the authors' methods: Using reference gene primer amplification, nucleated cell counts were estimated. Here immunoSEQ multiplex PCR was the method, and the copy in TCRdb shows in-frame clones only, minus some. Clone size and V and J calls were adopted from that table, with D and trimming inferred from the DNA. The sample contains around 200,000 clones, 89% of which appear only once. The germline gives CDR1 GTSNPN, CDR2 SVGIG (reference sequence). J lost 3 bases, V lost 2 bases, and 12 bases had no gene match. The CDR3 loop spans 16 amino acids. The data were obtained in a study of blood T cell repertoires in COVID-19. The overall study: T cells, B-cell-depleted T cells, or PBMCs provided the cDNA or gDNA that served as material.

Participants spanned ages about 18 to 100 years and resided in about two dozen US areas. Participant-reported clinical history was the basis for cohort assignment. Sequencing was performed on PBMCs or T cells enriched from blood (not recorded which). The TCR sequence derives from a woman aged 40 to 49 with acute COVID-19. The V gene is TRBV30, the J gene TRBJ2-7; 8 bases line up with TRBD1. This chain's CDR3 is CAWSSIAQGELYEQYF. The CDR3 DNA reads as TGTGCCTGGAGTTCGATCGCACAGGGGGAACTCTACGAGCAGTACTTC.